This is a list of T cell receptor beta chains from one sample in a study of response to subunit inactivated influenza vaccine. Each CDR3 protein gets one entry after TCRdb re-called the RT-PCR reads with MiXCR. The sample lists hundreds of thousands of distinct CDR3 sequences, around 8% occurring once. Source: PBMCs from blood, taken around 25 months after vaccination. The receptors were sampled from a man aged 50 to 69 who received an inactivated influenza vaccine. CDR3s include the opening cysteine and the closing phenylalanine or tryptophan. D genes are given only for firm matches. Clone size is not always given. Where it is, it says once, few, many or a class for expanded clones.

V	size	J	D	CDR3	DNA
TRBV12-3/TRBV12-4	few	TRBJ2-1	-	CASSLTGNMNEQFF	TGTGCCAGCAGTCTTACAGGGAATATGAATGAGCAGTTCTTC
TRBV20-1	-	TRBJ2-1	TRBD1	CSARDSAGGLRSYNEQFF	TGCAGTGCTAGAGATTCGGCAGGGGGCCTACGGTCCTACAATGAGCAGTTCTTC
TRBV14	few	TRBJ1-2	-	CASSLSTAGYTF	TGTGCCAGCAGCCTTTCAACAGCCGGCTACACCTTC
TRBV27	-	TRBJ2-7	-	CASSSPGLVNEQYF	TGTGCCAGCAGTTCACCGGGACTGGTGAACGAGCAGTACTTC
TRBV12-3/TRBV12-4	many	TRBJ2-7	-	CASGAGTVDYEQYF	TGTGCCAGTGGGGCCGGTACAGTAGACTACGAGCAGTACTTC
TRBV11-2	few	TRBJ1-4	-	CASSPGDGPNEKLFF	TGTGCCAGCAGCCCCGGGGACGGCCCTAATGAAAAACTGTTTTTT
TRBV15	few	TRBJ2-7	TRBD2	CATSREDRGAYEQYF	TGTGCCACCAGCAGAGAGGATCGGGGGGCCTACGAGCAGTACTTC
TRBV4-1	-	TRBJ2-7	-	CASSLRDAALGEQYF	TGCGCCAGCAGCCTCCGGGACGCGGCTTTGGGCGAGCAGTACTTC
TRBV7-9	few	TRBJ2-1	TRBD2	CASSLAGSGRGEQFF	TGTGCCAGCAGCTTAGCTGGTAGCGGGAGAGGGGAGCAGTTCTTC
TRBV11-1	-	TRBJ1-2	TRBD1	CASSLTDRGNYDYTF	TGTGCCAGCAGCTTAACGGACAGGGGAAACTATGACTACACCTTC
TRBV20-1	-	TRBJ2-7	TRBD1	CSASWDRGYEQYF	TGCAGTGCTAGTTGGGACAGGGGCTACGAGCAGTACTTC
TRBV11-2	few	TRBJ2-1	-	CASSLDIGFGGEQFF	TGTGCCAGCAGCTTAGATATAGGGTTTGGGGGTGAGCAGTTCTTC
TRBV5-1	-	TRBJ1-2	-	CASSPDIDYGYTF	TGCGCCAGCAGCCCGGACATAGACTATGGCTACACCTTC
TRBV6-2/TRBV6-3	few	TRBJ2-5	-	CASSPLGHFQETQYF	TGTGCCAGCAGCCCTTTGGGGCATTTCCAAGAGACCCAGTACTTC
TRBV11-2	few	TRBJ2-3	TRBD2	CASSRNPKSGGGADTQYF	TGTGCCAGCAGCCGAAACCCTAAAAGCGGGGGGGGTGCAGATACGCAGTATTTT
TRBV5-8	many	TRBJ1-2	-	CASSLTGLRNYGYTF	TGTGCCAGCAGCTTGACAGGGCTGAGGAACTATGGCTACACCTTC
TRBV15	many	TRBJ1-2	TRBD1	CATSSGRDRVSYTF	TGTGCCACCAGCAGCGGTCGGGACAGGGTTAGCTACACCTTC
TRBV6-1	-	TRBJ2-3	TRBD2	CASTRAGGRNTQYF	TGTGCCAGTACCCGAGCGGGAGGACGCAATACGCAGTATTTT
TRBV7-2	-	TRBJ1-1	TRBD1	CASSFDRDRSTEAFF	TGTGCCAGCAGCTTTGACAGGGATCGGAGCACTGAAGCTTTCTTT
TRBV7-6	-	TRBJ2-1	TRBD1	CASRQNPGQGSYNEQFF	TGTGCCAGCAGACAAAATCCGGGACAGGGATCCTACAATGAGCAGTTCTTC
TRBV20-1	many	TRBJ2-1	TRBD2	CSARDAASGTIYNEQFF	TGCAGTGCTAGAGATGCGGCTAGCGGGACCATTTACAATGAGCAGTTCTTC
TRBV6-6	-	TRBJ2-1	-	CASSSGHRNEQFF	TGTGCCAGCAGTTCGGGACACAGAAATGAGCAGTTCTTC
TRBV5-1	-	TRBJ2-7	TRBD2	CASSFSAGGASYEQYF	TGCGCCAGCAGTTTTTCTGCGGGGGGCGCATCCTACGAGCAGTACTTC
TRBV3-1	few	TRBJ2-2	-	CASAYSRAGELFF	TGTGCCAGCGCTTATTCGAGGGCCGGGGAGCTGTTTTTT
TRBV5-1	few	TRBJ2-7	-	CASSLGVSYSYEQYF	TGCGCCAGCAGCTTGGGAGTCAGTTACTCCTACGAGCAGTACTTC
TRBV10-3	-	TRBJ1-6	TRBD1	CAISETGQGASPLHF	TGTGCCATCAGTGAAACCGGACAGGGCGCTTCACCCCTCCACTTT
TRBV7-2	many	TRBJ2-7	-	CASSLSLSAYEQYF	TGTGCCAGCAGCTTATCTCTGTCGGCCTACGAGCAGTACTTC
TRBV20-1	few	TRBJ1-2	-	CSAPPGVGFRGYTF	TGCAGTGCCCCCCCAGGGGTTGGTTTCCGTGGCTACACCTTC
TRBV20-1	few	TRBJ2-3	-	CSARIILQGFRTDTQYF	TGCAGTGCTAGGATAATCCTCCAGGGGTTTCGGACAGATACGCAGTATTTT
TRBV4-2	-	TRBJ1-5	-	CASSQEVREGQPQHF	TGTGCCAGCAGCCAAGAAGTCAGGGAGGGTCAGCCCCAGCATTTT
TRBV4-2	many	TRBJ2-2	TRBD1	CASSQESTDRGRLGTGELFF	TGTGCCAGCAGCCAAGAGTCCACCGACAGGGGGCGGTTGGGCACCGGGGAGCTGTTTTTT